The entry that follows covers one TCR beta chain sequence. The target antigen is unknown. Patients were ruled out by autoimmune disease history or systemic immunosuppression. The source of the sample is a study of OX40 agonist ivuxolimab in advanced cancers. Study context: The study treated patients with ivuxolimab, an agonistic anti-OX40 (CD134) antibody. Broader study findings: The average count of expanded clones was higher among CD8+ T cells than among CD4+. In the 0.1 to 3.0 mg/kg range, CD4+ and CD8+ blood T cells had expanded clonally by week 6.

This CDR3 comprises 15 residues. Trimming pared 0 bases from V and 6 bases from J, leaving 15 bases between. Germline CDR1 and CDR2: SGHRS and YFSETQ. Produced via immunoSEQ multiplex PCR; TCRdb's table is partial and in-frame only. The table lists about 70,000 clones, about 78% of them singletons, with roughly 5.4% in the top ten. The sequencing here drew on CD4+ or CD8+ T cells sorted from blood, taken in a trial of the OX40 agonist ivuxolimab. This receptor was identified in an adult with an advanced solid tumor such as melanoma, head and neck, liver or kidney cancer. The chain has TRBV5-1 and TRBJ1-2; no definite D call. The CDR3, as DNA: TGCGCCAGCAGCTTGGAGGACCGATCTGTTGATGGCTACACCTTC. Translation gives CASSLEDRSVDGYTF.